The rows below give T cell receptor beta chains drawn from one sample of a study of OX40 agonist ivuxolimab in advanced cancers. Here immunoSEQ multiplex PCR was the method, and the copy in TCRdb shows in-frame clones only, minus some. The sample holds some 80,000 clones; about nine tenths are singletons and the top ten take around 0.4%. The input for sequencing was CD4+ or CD8+ T cells sorted from blood, taken in a trial of the OX40 agonist ivuxolimab. These TCRs come from an adult with an advanced solid tumor such as melanoma, head and neck, liver or kidney cancer. The CDR3 runs from the conserved cysteine through the conserved F or W. Each record gives: V gene, J gene, CDR3 protein.

V: TRBV4-1
J: TRBJ1-4
CDR3: CASSSPGLGATWFF

V: TRBV6-5
J: TRBJ2-7
CDR3: CASSQPPGGAYEQYF

V: TRBV19
J: TRBJ2-3
CDR3: CASSGVLAQTDTQYF

V: TRBV6-5
J: TRBJ2-7
CDR3: CASSYVAGPSSYEQYF

V: TRBV14
J: TRBJ2-1
CDR3: CASSDTGLARNEQFF

V: TRBV20-1
J: TRBJ2-1
CDR3: CSVARGNEQFF

V: TRBV10-3
J: TRBJ1-2
CDR3: CAISPRGPHYGYTF

V: TRBV7-2
J: TRBJ2-7
CDR3: CASSELAGGPYEQYF

V: TRBV6-5
J: TRBJ1-1
CDR3: CASSQGNTEAFF

V: TRBV5-4
J: TRBJ2-3
CDR3: CASTLGLAGGGSTDTQYF

V: TRBV2
J: TRBJ2-7
CDR3: CASRPGQGVVKWTYEQYF

V: TRBV11-2
J: TRBJ2-1
CDR3: CASSLDGDYSYNEQFF

V: TRBV29-1
J: TRBJ2-1
CDR3: CSVEGASGRVDGNNEQFF

V: TRBV10-3
J: TRBJ2-7
CDR3: CAISSISSSYEQYF

V: TRBV7-8
J: TRBJ1-5
CDR3: CASSRRGMGNQPQHF

V: TRBV7-9
J: TRBJ2-7
CDR3: CASSPQEDEQYF

V: TRBV30
J: TRBJ2-1
CDR3: CAWYLAVGGNEQFF

V: TRBV6-1
J: TRBJ2-7
CDR3: CASSDRAGGPFDEQYF

V: TRBV2
J: TRBJ2-7
CDR3: CASSINEQYF

V: TRBV6-4
J: TRBJ2-1
CDR3: CASSKSGRAFDEQFF

V: TRBV10-3
J: TRBJ2-7
CDR3: CAIRNETSQRISHEQYF

V: TRBV30
J: TRBJ1-3
CDR3: CAWSTGLSSGNTIYF

V: TRBV5-1
J: TRBJ2-5
CDR3: CASSSGTSGSEETQYF

V: TRBV7-8
J: TRBJ1-1
CDR3: CASSLGTTGMNTEAFF

V: TRBV9
J: TRBJ1-6
CDR3: CASSVFGNSPLHF

V: TRBV19
J: TRBJ2-5
CDR3: CASSIAGAGVWETQYF

V: TRBV5-1
J: TRBJ2-3
CDR3: CASSLVAVPEDTQYF

V: TRBV7-8
J: TRBJ2-7
CDR3: CASSLEYADEQYF

V: TRBV7-2
J: TRBJ2-7
CDR3: CASSPNGGVDEQYF

V: TRBV6-4
J: TRBJ2-1
CDR3: CASSDALSGSYNEQFF

V: TRBV5-6
J: TRBJ2-5
CDR3: CASVQGFEETQYF

V: TRBV30
J: TRBJ1-5
CDR3: CAWSVELGSGFEKPQHF

V: TRBV4-1
J: TRBJ2-7
CDR3: CASSQDDGRVGEQYF

V: TRBV29-1
J: TRBJ2-7
CDR3: CSVMPGSSYEQYF

V: TRBV5-1
J: TRBJ1-1
CDR3: CASRGGSGQADVWAFF

V: TRBV5-6
J: TRBJ1-5
CDR3: CASSLSGTGQPQHF

V: TRBV25-1
J: TRBJ1-3
CDR3: CASRNPGTTGNTIYF

V: TRBV9
J: TRBJ2-3
CDR3: CASSVIAGATPRMGNTQYF

V: TRBV5-1
J: TRBJ2-5
CDR3: CASSLALETQYF

V: TRBV6-5
J: TRBJ2-1
CDR3: CASSYGGSSPHEQFF

V: TRBV28
J: TRBJ2-6
CDR3: CASRSGDSGANVLTF

V: TRBV19
J: TRBJ2-3
CDR3: CASRPDSSGAGYTQYF

V: TRBV7-2
J: TRBJ2-7
CDR3: CASSPGLAGGRSYEQYF

V: TRBV28
J: TRBJ2-7
CDR3: CASSLLGQGNDEQYF

V: TRBV18
J: TRBJ2-1
CDR3: CASSPAAREQFF

V: TRBV19
J: TRBJ1-1
CDR3: CASSIGQGAFGSTEAFF

V: TRBV20-1
J: TRBJ2-7
CDR3: CSATSSREQYF

V: TRBV18
J: TRBJ2-1
CDR3: CASSPLAGDYNEQFF

V: TRBV30
J: TRBJ1-5
CDR3: CAWNRAGAINQPQHF

V: TRBV19
J: TRBJ2-1
CDR3: CASTFSGSYNEQFF

V: TRBV7-9
J: TRBJ2-5
CDR3: CASSFMDLAEETQYF

V: TRBV7-2
J: TRBJ2-1
CDR3: CASSLGPAGYNEQFF

V: TRBV6-5
J: TRBJ1-2
CDR3: CASSYSIGGVNYGYTF